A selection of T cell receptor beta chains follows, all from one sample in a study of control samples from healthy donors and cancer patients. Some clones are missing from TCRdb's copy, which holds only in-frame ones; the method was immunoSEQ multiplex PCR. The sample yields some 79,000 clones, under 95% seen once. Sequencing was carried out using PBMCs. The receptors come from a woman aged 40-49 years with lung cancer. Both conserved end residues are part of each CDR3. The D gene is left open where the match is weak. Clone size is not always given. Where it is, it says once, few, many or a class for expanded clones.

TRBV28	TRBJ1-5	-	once	CASSLRLSNQPQHF	TGTGCCAGCAGTTTAAGACTGAGCAATCAGCCCCAGCATTTT
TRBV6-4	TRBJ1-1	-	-	CASRGANTEAFF	TGTGCCAGCAGGGGAGCGAACACTGAAGCTTTCTTT
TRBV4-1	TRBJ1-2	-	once	CASRDMGAFYGYTF	TGCGCCAGCAGGGACATGGGGGCGTTCTATGGCTACACCTTC
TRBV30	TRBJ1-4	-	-	CAWSAVVGEKLFF	TGTGCCTGGAGTGCCGTGGTTGGCGAAAAACTGTTTTTT
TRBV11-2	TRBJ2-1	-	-	CASSLTSNEQFF	TGTGCCAGCAGCTTAACGAGTAATGAGCAGTTCTTC
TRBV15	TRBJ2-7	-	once	CATRYSGGIYEQYF	TGTGCCACCAGATACTCAGGGGGGATCTACGAGCAGTACTTC
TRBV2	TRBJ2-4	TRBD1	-	CASKGQGLAKNIQYF	TGTGCCAGCAAGGGACAGGGGTTAGCCAAAAACATTCAGTACTTC
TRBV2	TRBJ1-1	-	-	CASSGGDNTEAFF	TGTGCCAGCAGTGGTGGGGATAACACTGAAGCTTTCTTT
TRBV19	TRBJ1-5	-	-	CASSPQGNENQPQHF	TGTGCCAGTAGCCCACAGGGAAATGAGAATCAGCCCCAGCATTTT
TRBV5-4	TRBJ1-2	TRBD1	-	CASVGTDPYGYTF	TGTGCCAGCGTAGGGACAGATCCGTATGGCTACACCTTC
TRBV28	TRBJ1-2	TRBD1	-	CASSPGQGGGYTF	TGTGCCAGCAGCCCGGGACAGGGGGGGGGCTACACCTTC
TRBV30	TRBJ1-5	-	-	CAPNGGDSLSSNQPQHF	TGTGCCCCTAATGGGGGAGACAGTCTCTCTAGCAATCAGCCCCAGCATTTT
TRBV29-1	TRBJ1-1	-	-	CSVHLVGRFDTEAFF	TGCAGCGTACATTTGGTCGGCAGGTTTGACACTGAAGCTTTCTTT
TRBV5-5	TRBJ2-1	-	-	CASSLPLARHNEQFF	TGTGCCAGCAGCTTGCCTTTAGCAAGACACAATGAGCAGTTCTTC
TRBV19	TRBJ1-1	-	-	CASSIRLNTEAFF	TGTGCCAGTAGTATCAGATTGAACACTGAAGCTTTCTTT
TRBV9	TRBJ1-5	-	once	CASSGGPTGNQPQHF	TGTGCCAGCAGCGGGGGGCCGACAGGCAATCAGCCCCAGCATTTT
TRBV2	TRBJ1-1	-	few	CASSDLGNTEAFF	TGTGCCAGCAGTGATCTGGGGAACACTGAAGCTTTCTTT
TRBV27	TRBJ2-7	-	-	CATRRGLGSYEQYF	TGTGCCACCCGAAGGGGGTTAGGATCCTACGAGCAGTACTTC
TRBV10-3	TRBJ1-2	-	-	CATTSMGANYGYTF	TGTGCCACGACTTCGATGGGAGCTAACTATGGCTACACCTTC
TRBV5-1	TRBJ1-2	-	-	CASSLGRWQGKGAEVNYGYTF	TGCGCCAGCAGCTTGGGGAGGTGGCAGGGAAAAGGAGCTGAAGTTAACTATGGCTACACCTTC
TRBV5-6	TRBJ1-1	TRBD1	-	CASNRLRGATEAFF	TGTGCCAGCAACCGTCTCAGGGGGGCCACTGAAGCTTTCTTT
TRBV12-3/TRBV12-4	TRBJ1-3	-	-	CASSPSRNTIYF	TGTGCCAGCAGCCCGAGTAGAAACACCATATATTTT
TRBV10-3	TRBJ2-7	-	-	CAISDRRTETEQYF	TGTGCCATCAGTGATAGAAGGACAGAGACCGAGCAGTACTTC
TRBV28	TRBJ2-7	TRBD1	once	CASSSPGQGFRGEQYF	TGTGCCAGCAGTTCTCCGGGACAGGGTTTTCGGGGCGAGCAGTACTTC
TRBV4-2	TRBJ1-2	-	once	CASSQEGGGGGYTF	TGTGCCAGCAGCCAAGAGGGGGGCGGAGGAGGCTACACCTTC
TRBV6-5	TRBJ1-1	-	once	CASSVRVGTEAFF	TGTGCCAGCAGCGTCAGGGTCGGCACTGAAGCTTTCTTT
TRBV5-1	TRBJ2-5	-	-	CASSRGDSIQETQYF	TGCGCCAGCAGCCGGGGGGACAGTATCCAAGAGACCCAGTACTTC
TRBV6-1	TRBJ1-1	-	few	CASSDRYRLPNTEAFF	TGTGCCAGCAGTGATAGGTACAGGCTCCCCAACACTGAAGCTTTCTTT
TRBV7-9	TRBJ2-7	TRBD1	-	CASSAPVAGQGSYEQYF	TGTGCCAGCAGCGCACCCGTTGCGGGACAGGGCTCCTACGAGCAGTACTTC
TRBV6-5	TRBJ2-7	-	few	CASSPGWVSSVEQYF	TGTGCCAGCAGCCCCGGGTGGGTCAGTTCCGTAGAGCAGTACTTC
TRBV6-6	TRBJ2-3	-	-	CASSPPRTKIAATDTQYF	TGTGCCAGCAGTCCACCCCGAACCAAAATAGCGGCAACAGATACGCAGTATTTT
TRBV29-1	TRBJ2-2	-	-	CSVAGWGLNTGELFF	TGCAGCGTTGCCGGATGGGGCCTGAACACCGGGGAGCTGTTTTTT
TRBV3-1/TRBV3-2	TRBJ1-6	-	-	CASTESGSYNSPLHF	TGTGCCAGCACCGAAAGCGGCTCCTATAATTCACCCCTCCACTTT
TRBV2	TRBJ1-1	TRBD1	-	CASKGAGGFTEAFF	TGTGCCAGCAAAGGGGCAGGGGGCTTCACTGAAGCTTTCTTT
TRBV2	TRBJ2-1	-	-	CASNGDTSYNEQFF	TGTGCCAGCAACGGGGACACCTCCTACAATGAGCAGTTCTTC
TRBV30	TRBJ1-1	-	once	CAWRDTLGVTEAFF	TGTGCCTGGAGGGACACTTTAGGGGTCACTGAAGCTTTCTTT
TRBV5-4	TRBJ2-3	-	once	CASSFPDLESAYF	TGTGCCAGCAGCTTTCCCGACCTCGAATCAGCGTATTTT
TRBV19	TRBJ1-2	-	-	CASSIGPETNYGYTF	TGTGCCAGTAGTATTGGCCCAGAGACTAACTATGGCTACACCTTC
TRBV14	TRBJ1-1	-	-	CASSQVLNTEAFF	TGTGCCAGCAGCCAAGTCCTGAACACTGAAGCTTTCTTT
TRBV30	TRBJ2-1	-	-	CAWSLLRMRGQFF	TGTGCCTGGAGTCTCCTTCGGATGCGGGGGCAGTTCTTC
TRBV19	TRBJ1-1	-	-	CASRGQGPDPIEAFF	TGTGCCAGTAGGGGGCAGGGGCCCGATCCCATTGAAGCTTTCTTT
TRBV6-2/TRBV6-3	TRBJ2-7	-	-	CASSQPKTYEQYF	TGTGCCAGCAGTCAACCAAAAACCTACGAGCAGTACTTC
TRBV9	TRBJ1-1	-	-	CASSVVNSNSEAFF	TGTGCCAGCAGCGTAGTTAACTCCAACAGTGAAGCTTTCTTT
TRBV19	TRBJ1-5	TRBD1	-	CATLDRAYSNQPQHF	TGTGCCACCTTAGACAGGGCATATAGCAATCAGCCCCAGCATTTT
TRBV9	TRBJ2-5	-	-	CASSVQGMETQYF	TGTGCCAGCAGCGTACAAGGGATGGAGACCCAGTACTTC
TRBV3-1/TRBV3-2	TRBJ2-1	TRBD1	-	CASSYRGQGGNEQFF	TGTGCCAGCAGCTACAGGGGTCAAGGCGGCAATGAGCAGTTCTTC
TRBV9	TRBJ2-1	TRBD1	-	CASSSQLGTAYNEQFF	TGTGCCAGCAGCTCCCAGCTCGGGACAGCCTACAATGAGCAGTTCTTC
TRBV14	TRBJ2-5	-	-	CASRRSGFGRETQYF	TGTGCCAGCCGCAGGTCCGGGTTTGGTAGAGAGACCCAGTACTTC
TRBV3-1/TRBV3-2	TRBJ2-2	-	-	CASSQVRSDTGELFF	TGTGCCAGCAGCCAAGTGAGAAGTGATACCGGGGAGCTGTTTTTT
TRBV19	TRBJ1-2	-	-	CASSTTALGTDGYTF	TGTGCCAGTAGTACAACTGCTTTAGGGACGGATGGCTACACCTTC
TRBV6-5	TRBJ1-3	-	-	CASSLRRTTGNTIYF	TGTGCCAGCAGCCTTCGCCGGACAACTGGAAACACCATATATTTT
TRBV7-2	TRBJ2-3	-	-	CASSFWRGGDTQYF	TGTGCCAGCAGCTTTTGGCGGGGAGGCGATACGCAGTATTTT
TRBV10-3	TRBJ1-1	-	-	CAIFPNRDSGAEAFF	TGTGCCATCTTTCCCAACAGGGACTCGGGTGCTGAAGCTTTCTTT
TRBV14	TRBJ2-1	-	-	CASSQDSRGSYNEQFF	TGTGCCAGCAGCCAAGATAGTAGGGGTTCCTACAATGAGCAGTTCTTC
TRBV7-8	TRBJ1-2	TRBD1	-	CASSASSAGGTGLYGYTF	TGTGCCAGCAGCGCCTCATCCGCTGGGGGGACAGGCCTCTATGGCTACACCTTC